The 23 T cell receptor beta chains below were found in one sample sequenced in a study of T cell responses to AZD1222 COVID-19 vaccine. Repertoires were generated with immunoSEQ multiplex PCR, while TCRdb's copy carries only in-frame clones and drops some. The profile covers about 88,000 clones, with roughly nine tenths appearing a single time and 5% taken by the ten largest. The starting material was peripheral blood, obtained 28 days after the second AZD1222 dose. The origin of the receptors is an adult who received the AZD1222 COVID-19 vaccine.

This chain's CDR3 is CATSDDSPGGHEQFF. As DNA, the CDR3 is TGTGCCACCAGTGATGACTCCCCGGGGGGCCATGAGCAGTTCTTC. The chain combines TRBV24-1 with TRBJ2-1, with D possibly matching TRBD2 (7 bases). Germline V lookup: CDR1 KGHDR, CDR2 SFDVKD. The CDR3 runs to 15 residues. Trimming shortened V by 3 bases and J by 8 bases, and 16 bases separated the two germline ends.

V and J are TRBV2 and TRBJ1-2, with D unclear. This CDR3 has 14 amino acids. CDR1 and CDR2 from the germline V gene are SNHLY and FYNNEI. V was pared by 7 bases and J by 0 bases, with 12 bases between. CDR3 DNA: TGTGCCAGCAACCGACTCCTAGCTAACTATGGCTACACCTTC. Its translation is CASNRLLANYGYTF.

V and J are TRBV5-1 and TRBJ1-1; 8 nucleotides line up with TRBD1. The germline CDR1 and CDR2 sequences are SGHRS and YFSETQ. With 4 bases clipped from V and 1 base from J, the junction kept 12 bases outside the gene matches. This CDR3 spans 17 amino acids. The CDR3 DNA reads TGCGCCAGCAGCCAGGGGGCGCTGAGGCAGACGAACACTGAAGCTTTCTTT. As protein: CASSQGALRQTNTEAFF. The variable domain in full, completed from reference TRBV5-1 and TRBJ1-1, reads KAGVTQTPRYLIKTRGQQVTLSCSPISGHRSVSWYQQTPGQGLQFLFEYFSETQRNKGNFPGRFSGRQFSNSRSEMNVSTLELGDSALYLCASSQGALRQTNTEAFFGQGTRLTVV.

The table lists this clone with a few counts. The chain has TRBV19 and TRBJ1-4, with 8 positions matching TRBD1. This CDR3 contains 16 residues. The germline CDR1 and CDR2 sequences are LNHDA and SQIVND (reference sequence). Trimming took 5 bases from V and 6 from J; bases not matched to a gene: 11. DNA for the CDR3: TGTGCCAGTAGTCTCCGACAGGGGATGATTGATGAAAAACTGTTTTTT. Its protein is CASSLRQGMIDEKLFF.

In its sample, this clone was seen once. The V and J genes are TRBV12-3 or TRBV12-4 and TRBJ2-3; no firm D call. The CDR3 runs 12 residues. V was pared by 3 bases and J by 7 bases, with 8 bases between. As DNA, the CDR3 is TGTGCCAGCAGTTTCGTAGGGAATACGCAGTATTTT. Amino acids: CASSFVGNTQYF.

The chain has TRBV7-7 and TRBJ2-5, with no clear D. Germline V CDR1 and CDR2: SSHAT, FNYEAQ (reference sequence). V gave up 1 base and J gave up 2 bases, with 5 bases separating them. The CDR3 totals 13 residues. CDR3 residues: CASSLGPQETQYF. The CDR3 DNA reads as TGTGCCAGCAGCTTAGGCCCTCAAGAGACCCAGTACTTC.

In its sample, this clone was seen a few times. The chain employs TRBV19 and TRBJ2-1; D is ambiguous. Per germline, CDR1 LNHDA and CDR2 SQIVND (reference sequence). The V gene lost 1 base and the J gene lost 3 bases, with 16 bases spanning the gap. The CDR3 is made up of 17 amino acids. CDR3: CASSIARDSRHYNEQFF. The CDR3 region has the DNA TGTGCCAGTAGTATAGCCCGCGACTCCCGGCACTACAATGAGCAGTTCTTC. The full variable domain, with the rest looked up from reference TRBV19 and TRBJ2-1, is DGGITQSPKYLFRKEGQNVTLSCEQNLNHDAMYWYRQDPGQGLRLIYYSQIVNDFQKGDIAEGYSVSREKKESFPLTVTSAQKNPTAFYLCASSIARDSRHYNEQFFGPGTRLTVL.

The CDR3 nucleotides read TGCGCCAGCAGCTTGGGACTTCCGAACACCGGGGAGCTGTTTTTT. Amino acids: CASSLGLPNTGELFF. V and J are TRBV5-1 and TRBJ2-2; D remains unclear. The CDR3 runs 15 residues. Germline V gives CDR1 SGHRS, CDR2 YFSETQ. The V gene lost 0 bases and the J gene lost 0 bases, with 6 bases spanning the gap.

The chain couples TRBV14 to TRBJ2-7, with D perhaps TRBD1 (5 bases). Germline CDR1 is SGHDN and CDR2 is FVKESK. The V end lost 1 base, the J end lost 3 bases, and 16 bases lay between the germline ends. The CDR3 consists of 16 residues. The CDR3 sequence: CASSQGLNLGVYEQYF. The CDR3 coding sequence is TGTGCCAGCAGCCAAGGCCTCAATCTAGGGGTCTACGAGCAGTACTTC.

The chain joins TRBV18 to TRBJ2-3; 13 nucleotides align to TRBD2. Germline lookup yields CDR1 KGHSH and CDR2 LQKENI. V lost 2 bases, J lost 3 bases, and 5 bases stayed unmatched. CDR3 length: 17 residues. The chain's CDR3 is CASSPGLAGVVTDTQYF. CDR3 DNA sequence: TGTGCCAGCTCACCAGGACTAGCGGGGGTGGTGACAGATACGCAGTATTTT.

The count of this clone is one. The CDR3 DNA follows: TGTGCCAGCAGCTCTGCCCCGACAGTCCCAGATACGCAGTATTTT. It codes for CASSSAPTVPDTQYF. V is TRBV9 and J is TRBJ2-3, with a possible D match to TRBD1 (5 bases). From germline, CDR1 is SGDLS and CDR2 YYNGEE. This CDR3 contains 15 residues. Trimming left V 4 bases short and J 4 bases short, with 16 bases between.

Here the CDR3 reads CASSGGGNSNQPQHF. The CDR3 DNA is TGTGCCAGCAGCGGGGGAGGTAATAGCAATCAGCCCCAGCATTTT. The rearrangement links TRBV9 to TRBJ1-5; D call uncertain. The CDR3 loop spans 15 amino acids. V was pared by 3 bases and J by 0 bases, with 10 bases between. The germline V gene encodes CDR1 SGDLS and CDR2 YYNGEE.

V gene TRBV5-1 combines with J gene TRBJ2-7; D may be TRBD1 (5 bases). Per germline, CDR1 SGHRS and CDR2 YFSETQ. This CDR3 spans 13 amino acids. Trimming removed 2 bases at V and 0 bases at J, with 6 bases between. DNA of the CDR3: TGCGCCAGCAGCTTCCAGGGCTCCTACGAGCAGTACTTC. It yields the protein CASSFQGSYEQYF.

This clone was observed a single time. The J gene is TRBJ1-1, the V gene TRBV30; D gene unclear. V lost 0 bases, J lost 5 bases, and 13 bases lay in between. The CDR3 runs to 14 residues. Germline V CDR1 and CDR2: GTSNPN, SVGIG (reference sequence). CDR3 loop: CAWSVGLPGTEAFF. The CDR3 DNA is TGTGCCTGGAGTGTAGGTTTGCCGGGGACTGAAGCTTTCTTT.

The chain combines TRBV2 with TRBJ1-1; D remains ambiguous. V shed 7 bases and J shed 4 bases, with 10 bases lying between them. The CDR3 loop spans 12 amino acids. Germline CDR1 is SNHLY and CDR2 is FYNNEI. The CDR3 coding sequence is TGTGCCAGCAATCGGCTCCGCACTGAAGCTTTCTTT. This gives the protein CASNRLRTEAFF.

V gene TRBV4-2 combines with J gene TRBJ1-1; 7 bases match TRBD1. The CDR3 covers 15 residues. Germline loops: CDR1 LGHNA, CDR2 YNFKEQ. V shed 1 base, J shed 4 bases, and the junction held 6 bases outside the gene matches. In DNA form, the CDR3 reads TGTGCCAGCAGCCAAGGCTGGGCAGGGGGCACTGAAGCTTTCTTT. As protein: CASSQGWAGGTEAFF.

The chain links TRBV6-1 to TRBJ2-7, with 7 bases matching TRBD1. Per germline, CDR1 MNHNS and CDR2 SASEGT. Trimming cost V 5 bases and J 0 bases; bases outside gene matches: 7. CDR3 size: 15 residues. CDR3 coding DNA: TGTGCCAGCAGTTCCCGGGACAGACTCTCCTACGAGCAGTACTTC. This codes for CASSSRDRLSYEQYF.

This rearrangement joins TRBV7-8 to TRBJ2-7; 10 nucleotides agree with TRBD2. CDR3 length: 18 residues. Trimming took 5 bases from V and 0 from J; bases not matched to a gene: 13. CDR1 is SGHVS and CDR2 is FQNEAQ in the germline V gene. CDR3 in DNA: TGTGCCAGCAGCACCCGGCGTAGCGGGGGGCCGAACTCCTACGAGCAGTACTTC. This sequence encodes CASSTRRSGGPNSYEQYF.

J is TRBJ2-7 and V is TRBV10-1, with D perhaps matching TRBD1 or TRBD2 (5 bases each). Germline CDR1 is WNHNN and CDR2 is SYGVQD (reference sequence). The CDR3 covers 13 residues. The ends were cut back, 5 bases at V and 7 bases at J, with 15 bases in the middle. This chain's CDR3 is CASSPEGRTEQYF. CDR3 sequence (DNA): TGCGCCAGCAGTCCCGAGGGACGGACAGAGCAGTACTTC.

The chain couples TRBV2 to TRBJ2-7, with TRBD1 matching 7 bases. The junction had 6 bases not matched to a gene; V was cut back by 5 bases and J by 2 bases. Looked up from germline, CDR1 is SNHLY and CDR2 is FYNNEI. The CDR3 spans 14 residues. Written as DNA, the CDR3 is TGTGCCAGCAGTACGGGACAGACGGCCTACGAGCAGTACTTC. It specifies CASSTGQTAYEQYF.

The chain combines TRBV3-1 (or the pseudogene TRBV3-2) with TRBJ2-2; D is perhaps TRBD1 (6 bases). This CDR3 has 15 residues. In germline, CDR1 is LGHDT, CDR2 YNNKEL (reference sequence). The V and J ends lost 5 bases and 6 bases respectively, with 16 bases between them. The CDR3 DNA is TGTGCCAGCAGCTACGGAACAACAGGGTCCGGGGAGCTGTTTTTT. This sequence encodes CASSYGTTGSGELFF.

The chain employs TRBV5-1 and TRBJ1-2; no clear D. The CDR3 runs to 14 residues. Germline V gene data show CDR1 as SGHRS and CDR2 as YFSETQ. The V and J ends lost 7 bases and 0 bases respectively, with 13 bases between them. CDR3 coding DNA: TGCGCCAGCGCTAGAGAGGGAACTAACTATGGCTACACCTTC. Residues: CASAREGTNYGYTF.

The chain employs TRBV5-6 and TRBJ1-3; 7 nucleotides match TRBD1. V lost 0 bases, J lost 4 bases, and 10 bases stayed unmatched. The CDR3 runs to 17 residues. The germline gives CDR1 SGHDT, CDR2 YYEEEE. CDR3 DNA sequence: TGTGCCAGCAGCTTGGGCTACAGGGGTAGGGGCGGAAACACCATATATTTT. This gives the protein CASSLGYRGRGGNTIYF.